Sequencing of this T cell receptor beta chain was carried out in a study of blood T cell repertoires in COVID-19. Study-wide context: The United States, Italy and Spain were the sources of the acute and convalescent COVID-19 samples. Nucleic acid was either cDNA or gDNA, and it came from T cells, B-cell-depleted T cells, or PBMCs.

V lost 2 bases to trimming and J lost 2 bases; unmatched junction nucleotides: 4. The germline gives CDR1 SEHNR, CDR2 FQNEAQ (reference sequence). The CDR3 contains 15 residues. Sequencing was performed with immunoSEQ multiplex PCR; in TCRdb, only in-frame clones are kept and a portion is missing. The sample lists 150,000 to 200,000 clones; over 75% were seen once. The sequence was obtained from a woman aged 18-29 years who had recovered from COVID-19. Sample: PBMCs or T cells enriched from blood (not recorded which). V and J are TRBV7-9 and TRBJ2-3; 7 bases are shared with TRBD2. The CDR3 region has the DNA TGTGCCAGCAGCTTACCCAGCGGGAACACAGATACGCAGTATTTT. It yields the protein CASSLPSGNTDTQYF.